The rows below give T cell receptor beta chains drawn from one sample of a study of blood T cell repertoires in COVID-19. Only in-frame clones appear in the TCRdb table, and some are missing; sequencing was by immunoSEQ multiplex PCR. The sample has under 350,000 clones; 70% to 90% are singletons. Sequenced input: PBMCs or T cells enriched from blood (not recorded which). These receptors all stem from a man between 25 and 39 years old who had recovered from COVID-19. Both conserved end residues are part of each CDR3. Fields, in order: CDR3 protein, CDR3 DNA, clone size, V gene, CDR3 length, D gene, J gene. A D gene is named only where the DNA matches it firmly. Clone size is shown for a subset of rows, as once, few, many or a class of expanded clone.

CDR3 protein: CASSPHRGGNEKLFF
CDR3 DNA: TGTGCCAGCAGTCCACACAGGGGTGGGAATGAAAAACTGTTTTTT
clone size: .
V gene: TRBV6-5
CDR3 length: 15
D gene: TRBD1
J gene: TRBJ1-4

CDR3 protein: CASSQDGLAGTNTGELFF
CDR3 DNA: TGTGCCAGCAGCCAAGACGGACTAGCGGGCACGAACACCGGGGAGCTGTTTTTT
clone size: .
V gene: TRBV7-2
CDR3 length: 18
D gene: TRBD2
J gene: TRBJ2-2

CDR3 protein: CASSLGQALLAEAFF
CDR3 DNA: TGTGCCAGCTCACTCGGACAGGCTTTGTTGGCTGAAGCTTTCTTT
clone size: .
V gene: TRBV18
CDR3 length: 15
D gene: TRBD1
J gene: TRBJ1-1

CDR3 protein: CASSPPLAANTGELFF
CDR3 DNA: TGCGCCAGCAGCCCACCCCTGGCGGCGAACACCGGGGAGCTGTTTTTT
clone size: .
V gene: TRBV5-1
CDR3 length: 16
D gene: .
J gene: TRBJ2-2

CDR3 protein: CASGLGQGVYEQFF
CDR3 DNA: TGTGCTAGTGGTTTGGGACAGGGGGTTTATGAGCAGTTCTTC
clone size: .
V gene: TRBV12-5
CDR3 length: 14
D gene: TRBD1
J gene: TRBJ2-1

CDR3 protein: CATSDLSTGTDTQYF
CDR3 DNA: TGTGCCACCAGTGATTTAAGTACCGGGACAGATACGCAGTATTTT
clone size: .
V gene: TRBV24-1
CDR3 length: 15
D gene: .
J gene: TRBJ2-3

CDR3 protein: CASSYDGGGIYEQYF
CDR3 DNA: TGTGCCAGCAGCTACGATGGCGGGGGGATCTACGAGCAGTACTTC
clone size: .
V gene: TRBV7-9
CDR3 length: 15
D gene: TRBD2
J gene: TRBJ2-7

CDR3 protein: CARTWGPTEAFF
CDR3 DNA: TGTGCCAGGACCTGGGGGCCCACTGAAGCTTTCTTT
clone size: .
V gene: TRBV2
CDR3 length: 12
D gene: .
J gene: TRBJ1-1

CDR3 protein: CASGLAGGTEQYF
CDR3 DNA: TGTGCCAGCGGCCTAGCGGGAGGGACCGAGCAGTACTTC
clone size: .
V gene: TRBV27
CDR3 length: 13
D gene: TRBD2
J gene: TRBJ2-7

CDR3 protein: CASSLGELNTGELFF
CDR3 DNA: TGTGCCAGCAGCTTAGGAGAGCTGAACACCGGGGAGCTGTTTTTT
clone size: .
V gene: TRBV7-9
CDR3 length: 15
D gene: .
J gene: TRBJ2-2

CDR3 protein: CAWSGRGGETQYF
CDR3 DNA: TGTGCCTGGAGTGGTAGGGGGGGAGAGACCCAGTACTTC
clone size: .
V gene: TRBV30
CDR3 length: 13
D gene: .
J gene: TRBJ2-5

CDR3 protein: CASSTPGTGLNTEAFF
CDR3 DNA: TGTGCCAGCAGCACCCCCGGGACAGGCTTGAACACTGAAGCTTTCTTT
clone size: .
V gene: TRBV11-3
CDR3 length: 16
D gene: TRBD1
J gene: TRBJ1-1

CDR3 protein: CASSHAPGLYNEQFF
CDR3 DNA: TGCGCCAGCAGCCACGCCCCAGGTCTCTACAATGAGCAGTTCTTC
clone size: .
V gene: TRBV4-1
CDR3 length: 15
D gene: .
J gene: TRBJ2-1

CDR3 protein: CASSLELGRGAYEQYF
CDR3 DNA: TGTGCCAGCAGTTTAGAGCTCGGGCGGGGGGCTTACGAGCAGTACTTC
clone size: .
V gene: TRBV27
CDR3 length: 16
D gene: TRBD2
J gene: TRBJ2-7

CDR3 protein: CASSLSLGQGSGEQFF
CDR3 DNA: TGTGCCAGCAGCCTAAGCCTGGGACAGGGTAGCGGGGAGCAGTTCTTC
clone size: .
V gene: TRBV3-1/TRBV3-2
CDR3 length: 16
D gene: TRBD1
J gene: TRBJ2-1

CDR3 protein: CASSLLAGLEQYF
CDR3 DNA: TGTGCCAGCAGCTTACTAGCGGGACTGGAGCAGTACTTC
clone size: .
V gene: TRBV7-8
CDR3 length: 13
D gene: TRBD2
J gene: TRBJ2-7

CDR3 protein: CASSAQGMNTEAFF
CDR3 DNA: TGCGCCAGCAGCGCACAGGGCATGAACACTGAAGCTTTCTTT
clone size: .
V gene: TRBV5-1
CDR3 length: 14
D gene: .
J gene: TRBJ1-1

CDR3 protein: CASSFVGSSYEQYF
CDR3 DNA: TGTGCCAGCAGCTTTGTAGGGAGCTCCTACGAGCAGTACTTC
clone size: .
V gene: TRBV11-1
CDR3 length: 14
D gene: .
J gene: TRBJ2-7

CDR3 protein: CASSLVSIGADYGYTF
CDR3 DNA: TGTGCCAGCAGCTTAGTATCTATTGGGGCGGACTATGGCTACACCTTC
clone size: .
V gene: TRBV7-9
CDR3 length: 16
D gene: .
J gene: TRBJ1-2

CDR3 protein: CASSNRTEAFF
CDR3 DNA: TGTGCCAGCAGCAACCGCACTGAAGCTTTCTTT
clone size: .
V gene: TRBV21-1
CDR3 length: 11
D gene: .
J gene: TRBJ1-1

CDR3 protein: CASRLGGGEKGTDTQYF
CDR3 DNA: TGTGCAAGTCGCTTAGGTGGCGGGGAAAAGGGCACAGATACGCAGTATTTT
clone size: .
V gene: TRBV12-2
CDR3 length: 17
D gene: .
J gene: TRBJ2-3

CDR3 protein: CASSRGGRESEQYF
CDR3 DNA: TGTGCCAGCAGCAGGGGGGGCAGGGAGTCCGAGCAGTACTTC
clone size: .
V gene: TRBV5-4
CDR3 length: 14
D gene: .
J gene: TRBJ2-7

CDR3 protein: CASSQGRLAGAQETQYF
CDR3 DNA: TGTGCCAGCAGCCAAGGAAGACTAGCGGGGGCCCAAGAGACCCAGTACTTC
clone size: .
V gene: TRBV3-1/TRBV3-2
CDR3 length: 17
D gene: TRBD2
J gene: TRBJ2-5

CDR3 protein: CATSRDLRGAYEQYF
CDR3 DNA: TGTGCCACCAGCAGAGATTTAAGGGGCGCGTACGAGCAGTACTTC
clone size: .
V gene: TRBV15
CDR3 length: 15
D gene: .
J gene: TRBJ2-7

CDR3 protein: CASRIAGSRFDEQFF
CDR3 DNA: TGTGCCAGCAGAATTGCGGGGTCACGATTTGATGAGCAGTTCTTC
clone size: .
V gene: TRBV3-1/TRBV3-2
CDR3 length: 15
D gene: .
J gene: TRBJ2-1

CDR3 protein: CASSQPGLAGGSEQFF
CDR3 DNA: TGTGCCAGCAGCCAGCCGGGACTAGCGGGAGGGAGTGAGCAGTTCTTC
clone size: .
V gene: TRBV3-1/TRBV3-2
CDR3 length: 16
D gene: TRBD2
J gene: TRBJ2-1

CDR3 protein: CASSLAGRNTEAFF
CDR3 DNA: TGTGCCAGCAGCTTGGCAGGGCGGAACACTGAAGCTTTCTTT
clone size: .
V gene: TRBV5-6
CDR3 length: 14
D gene: .
J gene: TRBJ1-1

CDR3 protein: CASSTTPSYEQYF
CDR3 DNA: TGTGCCAGCAGCACAACCCCCTCCTACGAGCAGTACTTC
clone size: .
V gene: TRBV11-3
CDR3 length: 13
D gene: .
J gene: TRBJ2-7

CDR3 protein: CASGEQGAGTEAFF
CDR3 DNA: TGTGCCAGCGGGGAACAGGGGGCGGGCACTGAAGCTTTCTTT
clone size: .
V gene: TRBV2
CDR3 length: 14
D gene: TRBD1
J gene: TRBJ1-1

CDR3 protein: CASKTGQIYEQYF
CDR3 DNA: TGTGCCAGCAAGACCGGACAGATTTACGAGCAGTACTTC
clone size: .
V gene: TRBV12-3/TRBV12-4
CDR3 length: 13
D gene: .
J gene: TRBJ2-7

CDR3 protein: CASSLAGGNYGYTF
CDR3 DNA: TGTGCCAGCAGCTTAGCAGGAGGGAACTATGGCTACACCTTC
clone size: .
V gene: TRBV7-2
CDR3 length: 14
D gene: .
J gene: TRBJ1-2

CDR3 protein: CASSLPYEQYF
CDR3 DNA: TGTGCCAGCAGTCTCCCCTACGAGCAGTACTTC
clone size: .
V gene: TRBV27
CDR3 length: 11
D gene: .
J gene: TRBJ2-7

CDR3 protein: CASSSLVTSYEQYF
CDR3 DNA: TGTGCCAGCAGTTCACTGGTCACCTCCTACGAGCAGTACTTC
clone size: .
V gene: TRBV27
CDR3 length: 14
D gene: .
J gene: TRBJ2-7

CDR3 protein: CTSSQEKGRYQPQHF
CDR3 DNA: TGCACCAGCAGCCAAGAAAAGGGGCGCTATCAGCCCCAGCATTTT
clone size: .
V gene: TRBV4-1
CDR3 length: 15
D gene: .
J gene: TRBJ1-5

CDR3 protein: CASSFGTGGLYGYTF
CDR3 DNA: TGTGCCAGCAGCTTCGGGACAGGGGGTCTCTATGGCTACACCTTC
clone size: once
V gene: TRBV7-8
CDR3 length: 15
D gene: TRBD1
J gene: TRBJ1-2

CDR3 protein: CAWNLGRGSYNEQFF
CDR3 DNA: TGTGCCTGGAACCTGGGGCGGGGCTCCTACAATGAGCAGTTCTTC
clone size: .
V gene: TRBV30
CDR3 length: 15
D gene: .
J gene: TRBJ2-1

CDR3 protein: CASSYSNRGSEKLFF
CDR3 DNA: TGTGCCAGCAGTTACTCAAACAGGGGATCCGAAAAACTGTTTTTT
clone size: .
V gene: TRBV6-5
CDR3 length: 15
D gene: TRBD1
J gene: TRBJ1-4

CDR3 protein: CASSLQGPLGELFF
CDR3 DNA: TGTGCCAGCAGCTTACAGGGGCCACTGGGGGAGCTGTTTTTT
clone size: .
V gene: TRBV7-2
CDR3 length: 14
D gene: .
J gene: TRBJ2-2

CDR3 protein: CASSELGNTGELFF
CDR3 DNA: TGCGCCAGCAGTGAGCTAGGGAACACCGGGGAGCTGTTTTTT
clone size: few
V gene: TRBV10-1
CDR3 length: 14
D gene: .
J gene: TRBJ2-2

CDR3 protein: CASSPAEAARPYEQYF
CDR3 DNA: TGTGCCAGCAGTCCAGCGGAGGCAGCGCGTCCCTACGAGCAGTACTTC
clone size: .
V gene: TRBV28
CDR3 length: 16
D gene: .
J gene: TRBJ2-7

CDR3 protein: CAISESPGGPTDTQYF
CDR3 DNA: TGTGCCATCAGTGAGTCTCCGGGGGGGCCGACAGATACGCAGTATTTT
clone size: .
V gene: TRBV10-3
CDR3 length: 16
D gene: TRBD2
J gene: TRBJ2-3

CDR3 protein: CSASRRDQPQHF
CDR3 DNA: TGCAGTGCTAGTAGGAGGGATCAGCCCCAGCATTTT
clone size: .
V gene: TRBV20-1
CDR3 length: 12
D gene: .
J gene: TRBJ1-5

CDR3 protein: CASSLVSVGVETQYF
CDR3 DNA: TGTGCCAGCAGCTTAGTTTCCGTAGGGGTAGAGACCCAGTACTTC
clone size: .
V gene: TRBV7-9
CDR3 length: 15
D gene: .
J gene: TRBJ2-5

CDR3 protein: CASSFEGQSNTEAFF
CDR3 DNA: TGTGCCAGCAGCTTCGAGGGACAGTCGAACACTGAAGCTTTCTTT
clone size: .
V gene: TRBV5-4
CDR3 length: 15
D gene: TRBD1
J gene: TRBJ1-1

CDR3 protein: CASSLVSQKETQYF
CDR3 DNA: TGTGCCAGCAGTTTAGTCTCCCAGAAAGAGACCCAGTACTTC
clone size: .
V gene: TRBV28
CDR3 length: 14
D gene: .
J gene: TRBJ2-5

CDR3 protein: CAWSQTGGTGELFF
CDR3 DNA: TGTGCCTGGAGTCAGACAGGGGGCACCGGGGAGCTGTTTTTT
clone size: .
V gene: TRBV30
CDR3 length: 14
D gene: TRBD1
J gene: TRBJ2-2

CDR3 protein: CATTRDRVQYF
CDR3 DNA: TGTGCCACGACCAGGGACAGGGTACAGTATTTT
clone size: once
V gene: TRBV27
CDR3 length: 11
D gene: TRBD1
J gene: TRBJ2-3

CDR3 protein: CASSLTSGGVDTQYF
CDR3 DNA: TGTGCCAGCAGCTTAACTAGCGGGGGGGTAGATACGCAGTATTTT
clone size: few
V gene: TRBV7-2
CDR3 length: 15
D gene: TRBD2
J gene: TRBJ2-3

CDR3 protein: CASGGQGNTGELFF
CDR3 DNA: TGTGCCAGCGGGGGACAGGGGAACACCGGGGAGCTGTTTTTT
clone size: .
V gene: TRBV6-4
CDR3 length: 14
D gene: TRBD1
J gene: TRBJ2-2

CDR3 protein: CASSFQTKSSYEQYF
CDR3 DNA: TGTGCCAGCAGTTTCCAGACTAAGAGCTCCTACGAGCAGTACTTC
clone size: once
V gene: TRBV28
CDR3 length: 15
D gene: .
J gene: TRBJ2-7

CDR3 protein: CSVTSGGDSYEQYF
CDR3 DNA: TGCAGCGTGACTAGCGGGGGTGACTCCTACGAGCAGTACTTC
clone size: .
V gene: TRBV29-1
CDR3 length: 14
D gene: TRBD2
J gene: TRBJ2-7

CDR3 protein: CASSFGGGGAETQYF
CDR3 DNA: TGTGCCAGCAGCTTCGGCGGGGGGGGCGCGGAGACCCAGTACTTC
clone size: .
V gene: TRBV11-2
CDR3 length: 15
D gene: TRBD2
J gene: TRBJ2-5

CDR3 protein: CASSAVPNTEAFF
CDR3 DNA: TGTGCCAGCAGTGCAGTCCCGAACACTGAAGCTTTCTTT
clone size: .
V gene: TRBV6-4
CDR3 length: 13
D gene: .
J gene: TRBJ1-1

CDR3 protein: CASSGLNRGLGYTF
CDR3 DNA: TGTGCCAGCAGCGGGTTGAACAGGGGGCTTGGCTACACCTTC
clone size: .
V gene: TRBV13
CDR3 length: 14
D gene: TRBD1
J gene: TRBJ1-2

CDR3 protein: CASSPFPVAKNIQYF
CDR3 DNA: TGTGCCAGCAGCCCTTTCCCTGTAGCCAAAAACATTCAGTACTTC
clone size: .
V gene: TRBV3-1/TRBV3-2
CDR3 length: 15
D gene: .
J gene: TRBJ2-4

CDR3 protein: CASSLTGYRADTQYF
CDR3 DNA: TGTGCCAGCAGTCTTACAGGGTACAGGGCAGATACGCAGTATTTT
clone size: .
V gene: TRBV6-5
CDR3 length: 15
D gene: .
J gene: TRBJ2-3

CDR3 protein: CASSYREDQPQHF
CDR3 DNA: TGTGCCAGCAGTTACAGGGAGGATCAGCCCCAGCATTTT
clone size: .
V gene: TRBV6-2/TRBV6-3
CDR3 length: 13
D gene: .
J gene: TRBJ1-5

CDR3 protein: CATSVGQGAGETQYF
CDR3 DNA: TGTGCCACCAGTGTCGGACAGGGGGCGGGAGAGACCCAGTACTTC
clone size: .
V gene: TRBV24-1
CDR3 length: 15
D gene: TRBD1
J gene: TRBJ2-5

CDR3 protein: CASTLTGPSNQPQHF
CDR3 DNA: TGTGCCAGCACCCTGACAGGGCCGAGCAATCAGCCCCAGCATTTT
clone size: .
V gene: TRBV2
CDR3 length: 15
D gene: TRBD1
J gene: TRBJ1-5

CDR3 protein: CASSDHVRNEQFF
CDR3 DNA: TGTGCCAGCAGTGACCACGTTCGGAATGAGCAGTTCTTC
clone size: .
V gene: TRBV2
CDR3 length: 13
D gene: .
J gene: TRBJ2-1